The present T cell receptor beta chain was sequenced within a study of OX40 agonist ivuxolimab in advanced cancers. Study at large: An anti-OX40 (CD134) antibody with agonistic activity, ivuxolimab, was administered to patients. Study observations and caveats: Among patients with partial responses at 0.1-3.0 mg/kg, clonal expansion was among the lowest. Some patients without response likewise showed low normalized clonal expansion.

To note about this clone: What it recognizes is unknown.

This table comes from immunoSEQ multiplex PCR, and its TCRdb copy is limited to in-frame clones, with some not included. Of 34,000 or so clones in the sample, about 89% were seen once. CDR1 and CDR2 from the germline V gene are MGHRA and YSYEKL. The V gene lost 1 base and the J gene lost 0 bases, with 7 bases spanning the gap. The CDR3 consists of 16 residues. Sample: CD4+ or CD8+ T cells sorted from blood, taken in a trial of the OX40 agonist ivuxolimab. This clonotype was sampled from an adult with an advanced solid tumor such as melanoma, head and neck, liver or kidney cancer. This rearrangement joins TRBV4-1 to TRBJ2-6, with unresolved D. This CDR3 is CASSQGHISGANVLTF. The CDR3 bases are TGCGCCAGCAGCCAAGGACACATCTCTGGGGCCAACGTCCTGACTTTC.